This T cell receptor (beta chain) came from a study of regulatory T cells in long-lasting Graves disease. Time point described: persistent/refractory GD, antithyroid drugs over 5 years with positive TRAb. Construction of the TCR library relied on RNA isolated from PBMCs. CDR1 is MNHEY, CDR2 SMNVEV, per germline (reference sequence). The CDR3 loop spans 14 amino acids. V lost 9 bases to trimming and J lost 0 bases; unmatched junction nucleotides: 7. Arm-PCR of CDR3 regions and iRepertoire HTBI primers were used to build TCR beta libraries. The authors' processing: The samples included 60 to 75 TRBV and some 15 TRBJ segments. TCRdb recomputed calls from the multiplex PCR reads with MiXCR, one row per CDR3 protein. V and J calls and clone size were set by TCRdb, not the authors. The sample includes 700,000 or so distinct CDR3 sequences, roughly 30% of them seen just once. Regarding the study as a whole: Persistent disease exhibited a predilection for TRBV28, TRBJ1-2 and TRBJ2-5. Patients with persistent Graves' had lower TCR diversity than newly diagnosed patients.

With regard to this clonotype: Its antigen is currently unknown.

Sequences were derived from peripheral blood mononuclear cells (PBMCs), sampled when the disease was refractory, from a patient treated with antithyroid drugs. This receptor was taken from a female donor with Graves disease. The V and J genes are TRBV27 and TRBJ1-1, with TRBD1 matching over 7 bases. As DNA, the CDR3 is TGTGCCAGTTTGAAACAGGGGCTGAACACTGAAGCTTTCTTT. Protein product: CASLKQGLNTEAFF.